This TCR beta chain was identified in a study of blood T cells in healthy people across ages. The CDR3 totals 13 residues. V lost 3 bases and J lost 9, with 15 bases in between. Using a J-beta primer mix together with a sample-barcoded 5' primer, a second PCR was run for roughly 6 to 12 cycles. From the 5' RACE reads, TCRdb called clonotypes with MiXCR, one entry per CDR3 protein. The table shows around 820,000 distinct CDR3 sequences, with 20% to 25% occurring only once. Another study also made use of these data, one on T cells of mothers and their children.

The sample taken for sequencing was blood. The receptor's source is a boy younger than 18 in good health. J is TRBJ2-7 and V is TRBV12-3 or TRBV12-4; D possibly corresponds to TRBD1 (6 bases). CDR3 in amino acids: CASSFQGLDGQYF. The CDR3 DNA sequence: TGTGCCAGCAGTTTCCAGGGGTTGGACGGGCAGTACTTC.